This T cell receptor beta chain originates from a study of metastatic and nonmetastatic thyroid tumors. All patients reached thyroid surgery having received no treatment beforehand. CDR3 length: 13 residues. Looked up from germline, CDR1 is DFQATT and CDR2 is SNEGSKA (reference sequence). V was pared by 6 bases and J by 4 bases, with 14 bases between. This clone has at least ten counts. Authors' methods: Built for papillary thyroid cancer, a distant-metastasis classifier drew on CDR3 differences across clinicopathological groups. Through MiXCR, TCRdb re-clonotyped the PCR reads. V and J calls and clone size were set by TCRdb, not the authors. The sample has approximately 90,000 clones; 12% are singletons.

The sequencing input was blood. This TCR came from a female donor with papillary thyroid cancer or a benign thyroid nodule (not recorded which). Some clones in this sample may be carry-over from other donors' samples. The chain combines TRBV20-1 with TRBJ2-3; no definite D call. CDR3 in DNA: TGCAGTGCAAATACGGCCGGTCCAGATACGCAGTATTTT. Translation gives CSANTAGPDTQYF.